A selection of T cell receptor beta chains follows, all from one sample in a study of blood T cell repertoires in COVID-19. Some clones are missing from TCRdb's copy, which holds only in-frame ones; the method was immunoSEQ multiplex PCR. The sample carries around 100,000 clones, roughly 84% recorded once. Material for sequencing was peripheral blood. The source of these receptors is a human donor in a cohort sampled during active or convalescent COVID-19. The conserved cysteine and the conserved F or W are not part of the CDR3 here.

v_call	j_call	cdr3_aa
TRBV5-5	TRBJ2-2	ASSLNRQLTGELF
TRBV15	TRBJ1-1	ATSREAVYTEAF
TRBV4-2	TRBJ2-1	ASSQGSGGALEQF
TRBV7-3	TRBJ1-1	ASSLTTDTEAF
TRBV21-1	TRBJ1-2	ASSKGGEDLHGYT
TRBV18	TRBJ1-1	ASSLIRDSDYTEAF
TRBV2	TRBJ1-4	ASRKGGGTNEKLF
TRBV30	TRBJ1-2	AWSVLGSDT
TRBV13	TRBJ1-2	ASSPDRGQGYT
TRBV3-1/TRBV3-2	TRBJ2-3	ASSQLPGLAVTDTQY
TRBV6-4	TRBJ2-2	ASRWGVGDTGELF
TRBV7-9	TRBJ2-3	ASRSYKGGASSTDTQY
TRBV24-1	TRBJ2-2	ATSDPGRANTGELF
TRBV5-1	TRBJ2-5	ASSLGSSGVGSETQY
TRBV7-9	TRBJ2-7	ASSPRGGQGISYEQY
TRBV18	TRBJ2-7	ASSDGDFYEQY
TRBV6-1	TRBJ2-7	ASSERGLAGGIDEQY
TRBV11-2	TRBJ2-7	ASSLVGANSAEQY
TRBV7-6	TRBJ2-7	ASSTLAGGTYEQY
TRBV30	TRBJ2-2	AWAAGTSFGELF
TRBV29-1	TRBJ1-6	SAGQGNNSPLH
TRBV7-6	TRBJ2-1	ASSLSLNNEQF
TRBV19	TRBJ2-1	ASTQSVSYSYNEQF
TRBV20-1	TRBJ2-1	SASPSGGGREQF